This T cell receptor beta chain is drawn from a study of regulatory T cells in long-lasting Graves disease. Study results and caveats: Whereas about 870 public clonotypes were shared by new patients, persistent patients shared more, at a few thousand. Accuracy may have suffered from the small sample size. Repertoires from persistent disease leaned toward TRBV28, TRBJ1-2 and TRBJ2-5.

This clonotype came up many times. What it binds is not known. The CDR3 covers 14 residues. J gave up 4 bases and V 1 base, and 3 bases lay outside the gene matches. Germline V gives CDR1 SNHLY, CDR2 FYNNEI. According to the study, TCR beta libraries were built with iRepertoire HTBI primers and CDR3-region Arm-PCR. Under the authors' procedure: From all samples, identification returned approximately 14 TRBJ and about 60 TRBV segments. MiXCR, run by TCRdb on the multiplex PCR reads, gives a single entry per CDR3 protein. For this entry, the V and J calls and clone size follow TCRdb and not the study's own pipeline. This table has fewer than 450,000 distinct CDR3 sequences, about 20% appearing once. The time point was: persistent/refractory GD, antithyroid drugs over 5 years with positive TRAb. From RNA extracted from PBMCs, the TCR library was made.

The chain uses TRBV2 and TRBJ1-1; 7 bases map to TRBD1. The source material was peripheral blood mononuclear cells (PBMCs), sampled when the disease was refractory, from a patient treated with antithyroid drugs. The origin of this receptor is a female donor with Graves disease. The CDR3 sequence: CASSEGQGFTEAFF. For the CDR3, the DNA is TGTGCCAGCAGTGAAGGACAGGGTTTCACTGAAGCTTTCTTT. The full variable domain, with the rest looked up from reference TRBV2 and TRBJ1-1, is EPEVTQTPSHQVTQMGQEVILRCVPISNHLYFYWYRQILGQKVEFLVSFYNNEISEKSEIFDDQFSVERPDGSNFTLKIRSTKLEDSAMYFCASSEGQGFTEAFFGQGTRLTVV.